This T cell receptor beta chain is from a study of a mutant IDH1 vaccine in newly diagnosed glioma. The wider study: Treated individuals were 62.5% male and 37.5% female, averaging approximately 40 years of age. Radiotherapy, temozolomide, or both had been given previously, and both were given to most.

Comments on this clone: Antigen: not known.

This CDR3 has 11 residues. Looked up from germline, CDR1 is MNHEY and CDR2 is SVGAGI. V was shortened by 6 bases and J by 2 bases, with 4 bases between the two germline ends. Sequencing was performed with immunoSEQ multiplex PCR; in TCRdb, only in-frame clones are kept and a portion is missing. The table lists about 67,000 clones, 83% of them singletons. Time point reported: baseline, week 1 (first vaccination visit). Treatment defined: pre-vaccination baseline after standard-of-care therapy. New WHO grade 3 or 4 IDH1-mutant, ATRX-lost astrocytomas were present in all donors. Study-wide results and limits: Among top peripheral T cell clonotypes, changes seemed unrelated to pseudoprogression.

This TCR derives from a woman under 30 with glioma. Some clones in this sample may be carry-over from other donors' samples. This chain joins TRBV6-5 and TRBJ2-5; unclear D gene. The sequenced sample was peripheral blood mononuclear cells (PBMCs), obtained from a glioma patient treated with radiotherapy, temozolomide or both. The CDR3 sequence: CASSLQETQYF. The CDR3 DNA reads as TGTGCCAGCAGCCTTCAAGAGACCCAGTACTTC.